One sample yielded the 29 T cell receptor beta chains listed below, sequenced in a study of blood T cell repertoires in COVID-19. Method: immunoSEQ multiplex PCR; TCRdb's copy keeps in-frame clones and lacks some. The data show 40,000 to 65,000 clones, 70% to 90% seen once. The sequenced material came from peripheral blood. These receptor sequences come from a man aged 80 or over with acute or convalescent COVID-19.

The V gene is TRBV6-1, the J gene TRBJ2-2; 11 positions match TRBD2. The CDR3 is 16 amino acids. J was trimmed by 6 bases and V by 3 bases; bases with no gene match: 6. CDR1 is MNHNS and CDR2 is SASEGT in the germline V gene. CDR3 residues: CASSELTSGGAGELFF. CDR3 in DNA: TGTGCCAGCAGTGAGCTCACTAGCGGGGGTGCCGGGGAGCTGTTTTTT.

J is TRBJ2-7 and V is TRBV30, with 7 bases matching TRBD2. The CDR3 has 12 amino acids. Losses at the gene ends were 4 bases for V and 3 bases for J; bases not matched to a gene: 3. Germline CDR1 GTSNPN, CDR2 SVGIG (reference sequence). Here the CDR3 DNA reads TGTGCCTGGACCACGGGGGGCTACGAGCAGTACTTC. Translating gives CAWTTGGYEQYF.

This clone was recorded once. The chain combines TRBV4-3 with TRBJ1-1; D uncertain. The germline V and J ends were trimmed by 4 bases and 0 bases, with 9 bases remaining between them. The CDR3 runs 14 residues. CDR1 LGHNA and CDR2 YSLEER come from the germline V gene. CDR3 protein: CASSLGGMNTEAFF. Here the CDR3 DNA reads TGCGCCAGCAGCCTCGGCGGGATGAACACTGAAGCTTTCTTT.

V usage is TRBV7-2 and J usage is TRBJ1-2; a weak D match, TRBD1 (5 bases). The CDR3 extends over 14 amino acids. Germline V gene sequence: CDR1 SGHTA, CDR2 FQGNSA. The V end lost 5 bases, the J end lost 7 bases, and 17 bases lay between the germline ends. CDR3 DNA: TGTGCCAGCAGCGAGGGACGGAGGGTTGGTGGCTACACCTTC. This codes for CASSEGRRVGGYTF.

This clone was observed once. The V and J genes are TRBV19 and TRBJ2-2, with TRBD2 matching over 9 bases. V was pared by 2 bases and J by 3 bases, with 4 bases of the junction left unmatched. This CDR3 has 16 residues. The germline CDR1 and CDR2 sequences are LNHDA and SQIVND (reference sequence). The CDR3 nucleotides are TGTGCCAGTAGTATATCTAGCGGGGCCGACACCGGGGAGCTGTTTTTT. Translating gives CASSISSGADTGELFF.

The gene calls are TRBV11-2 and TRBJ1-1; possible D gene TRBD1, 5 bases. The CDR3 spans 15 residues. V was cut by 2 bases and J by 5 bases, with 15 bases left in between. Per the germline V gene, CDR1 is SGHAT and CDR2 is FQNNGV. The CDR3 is CASSLSGGSRTEAFF. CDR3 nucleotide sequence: TGTGCCAGCAGCTTATCCGGGGGGTCTAGGACTGAAGCTTTCTTT.

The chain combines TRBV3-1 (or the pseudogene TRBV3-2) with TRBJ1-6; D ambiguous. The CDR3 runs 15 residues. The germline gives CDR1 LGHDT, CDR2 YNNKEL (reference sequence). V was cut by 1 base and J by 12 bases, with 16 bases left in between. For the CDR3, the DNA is TGTGCCAGCAGCCAAGCAGCGGCGGGGTCGGGACCCCTCCACTTT. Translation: CASSQAAAGSGPLHF.

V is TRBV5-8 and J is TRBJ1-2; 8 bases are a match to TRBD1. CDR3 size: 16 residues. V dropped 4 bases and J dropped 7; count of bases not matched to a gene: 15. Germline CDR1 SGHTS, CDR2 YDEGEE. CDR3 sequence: CASSPDLGTGDLGYTF. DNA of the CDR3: TGTGCCAGCAGCCCTGATCTCGGGACAGGAGACCTTGGCTACACCTTC.

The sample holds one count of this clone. The CDR3 spells CASSLSLGGAETQYF. The CDR3 DNA follows: TGTGCCAGCAGTTTATCGCTCGGGGGTGCGGAGACCCAGTACTTC. The chain links TRBV28 to TRBJ2-5, with a tentative D call TRBD2 (6 bases). The CDR3 sequence is 15 residues long. V was clipped by 1 base and J by 5 bases, with 14 bases between them. CDR1 MDHEN and CDR2 SYDVKM come from the germline V gene.

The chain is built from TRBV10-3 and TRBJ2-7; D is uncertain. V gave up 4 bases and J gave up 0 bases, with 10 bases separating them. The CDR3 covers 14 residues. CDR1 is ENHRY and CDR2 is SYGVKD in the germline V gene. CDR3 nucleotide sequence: TGTGCCATCAGTGGCGGTAAAAGCTCCTACGAGCAGTACTTC. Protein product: CAISGGKSSYEQYF.

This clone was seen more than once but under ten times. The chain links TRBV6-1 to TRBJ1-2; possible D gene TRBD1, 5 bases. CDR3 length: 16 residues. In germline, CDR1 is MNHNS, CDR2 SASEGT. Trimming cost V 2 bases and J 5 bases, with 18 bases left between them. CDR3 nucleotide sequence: TGTGCCAGCAGTGAATGGGGATCCTGGACACTTTATGGCTACACCTTC. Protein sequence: CASSEWGSWTLYGYTF.

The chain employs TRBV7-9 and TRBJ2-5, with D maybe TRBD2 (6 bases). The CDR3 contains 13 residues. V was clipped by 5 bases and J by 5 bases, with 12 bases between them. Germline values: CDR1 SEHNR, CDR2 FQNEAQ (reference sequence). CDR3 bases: TGTGCCAGCAGCCCGACTAGTACGGAGACCCAGTACTTC. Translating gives CASSPTSTETQYF. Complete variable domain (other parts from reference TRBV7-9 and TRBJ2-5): DTGVSQNPRHKITKRGQNVTFRCDPISEHNRLYWYRQTLGQGPEFLTYFQNEAQLEKSRLLSDRFSAERPKGSFSTLEIQRTEQGDSAMYLCASSPTSTETQYFGPGTRLLVL.

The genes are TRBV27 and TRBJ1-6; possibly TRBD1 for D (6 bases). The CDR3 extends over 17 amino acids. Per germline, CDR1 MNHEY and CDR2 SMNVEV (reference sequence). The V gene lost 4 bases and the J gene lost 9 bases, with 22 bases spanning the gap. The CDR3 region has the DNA TGTGCCAGCAGTTGGGGCAGGGGAGCGGCGGTTGGTTCACCCCTCCACTTT. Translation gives CASSWGRGAAVGSPLHF.

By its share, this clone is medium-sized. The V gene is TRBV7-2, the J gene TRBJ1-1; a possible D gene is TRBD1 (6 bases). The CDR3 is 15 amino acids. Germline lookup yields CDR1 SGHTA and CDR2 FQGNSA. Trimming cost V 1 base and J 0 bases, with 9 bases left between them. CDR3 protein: CASSLGGGMNTEAFF. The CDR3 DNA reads TGTGCCAGCAGCTTAGGAGGGGGAATGAACACTGAAGCTTTCTTT. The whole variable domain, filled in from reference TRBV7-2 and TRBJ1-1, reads GAGVSQSPSNKVTEKGKDVELRCDPISGHTALYWYRQSLGQGLEFLIYFQGNSAPDKSGLPSDRFSAERTGGSVSTLTIQRTQQEDSAVYLCASSLGGGMNTEAFFGQGTRLTVV.

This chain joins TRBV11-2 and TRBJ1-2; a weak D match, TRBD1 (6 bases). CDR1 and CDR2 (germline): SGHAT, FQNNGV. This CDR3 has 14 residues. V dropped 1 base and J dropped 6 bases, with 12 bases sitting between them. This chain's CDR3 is CASSLVRQADGYTF. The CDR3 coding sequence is TGTGCCAGCAGCTTAGTTCGACAGGCGGATGGCTACACCTTC.

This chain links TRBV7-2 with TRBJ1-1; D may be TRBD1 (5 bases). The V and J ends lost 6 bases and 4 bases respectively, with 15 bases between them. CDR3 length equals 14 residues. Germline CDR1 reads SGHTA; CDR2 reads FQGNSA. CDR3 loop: CASRRWGRSTEAFF. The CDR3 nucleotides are TGTGCCAGCAGGCGTTGGGGCCGGAGCACTGAAGCTTTCTTT.

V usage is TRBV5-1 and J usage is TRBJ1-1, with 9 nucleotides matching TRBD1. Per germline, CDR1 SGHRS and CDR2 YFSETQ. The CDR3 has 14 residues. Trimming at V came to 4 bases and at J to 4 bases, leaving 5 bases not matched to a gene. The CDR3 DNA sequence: TGCGCCAGCAGCGGGACAGGGTCTGGCACTGAAGCTTTCTTT. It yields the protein CASSGTGSGTEAFF.

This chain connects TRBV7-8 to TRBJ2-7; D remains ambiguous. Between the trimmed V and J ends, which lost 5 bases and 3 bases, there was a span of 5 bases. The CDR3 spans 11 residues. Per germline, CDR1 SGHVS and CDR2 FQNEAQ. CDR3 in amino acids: CASSLSYEQYF. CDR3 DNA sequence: TGTGCCAGCAGCCTGAGCTACGAGCAGTACTTC.

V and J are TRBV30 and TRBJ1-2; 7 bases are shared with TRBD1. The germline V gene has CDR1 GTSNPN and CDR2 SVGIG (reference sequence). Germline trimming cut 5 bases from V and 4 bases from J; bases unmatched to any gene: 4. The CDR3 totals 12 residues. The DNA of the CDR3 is TGTGCCTGGTCCCGGGACAGCTATGGCTACACCTTC. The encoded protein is CAWSRDSYGYTF. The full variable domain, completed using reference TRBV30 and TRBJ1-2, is SQTIHQWPATLVQPVGSPLSLECTVEGTSNPNLYWYRQAAGRGLQLLFYSVGIGQISSEVPQNLSASRPQDRQFILSSKKLLLSDSGFYLCAWSRDSYGYTFGSGTRLTVV.

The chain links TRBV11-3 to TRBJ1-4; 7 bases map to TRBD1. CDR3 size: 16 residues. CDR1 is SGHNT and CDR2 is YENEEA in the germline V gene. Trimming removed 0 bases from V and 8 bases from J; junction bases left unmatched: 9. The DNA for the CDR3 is TGTGCCAGCAGCTTAGATCCCGGCAGGGGACAGGAAAAACTGTTTTTT. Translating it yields CASSLDPGRGQEKLFF.

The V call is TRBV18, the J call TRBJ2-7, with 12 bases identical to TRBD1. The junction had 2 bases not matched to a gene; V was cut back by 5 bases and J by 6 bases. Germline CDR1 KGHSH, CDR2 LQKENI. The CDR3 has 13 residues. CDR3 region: CASSGDRGLEQYF. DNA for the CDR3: TGTGCCAGCTCAGGGGACAGGGGGCTCGAGCAGTACTTC.

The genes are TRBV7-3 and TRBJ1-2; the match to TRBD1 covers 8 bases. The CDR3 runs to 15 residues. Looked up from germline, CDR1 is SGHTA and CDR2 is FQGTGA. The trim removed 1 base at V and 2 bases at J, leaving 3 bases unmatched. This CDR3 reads CASSLRSGGNYGYTF. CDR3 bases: TGTGCCAGCAGCTTAAGGTCAGGGGGCAACTATGGCTACACCTTC. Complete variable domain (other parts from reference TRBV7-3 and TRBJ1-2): GAGVSQTPSNKVTEKGKYVELRCDPISGHTALYWYRQSLGQGPEFLIYFQGTGAADDSGLPNDRFFAVRPEGSVSTLKIQRTERGDSAVYLCASSLRSGGNYGYTFGSGTRLTVV.

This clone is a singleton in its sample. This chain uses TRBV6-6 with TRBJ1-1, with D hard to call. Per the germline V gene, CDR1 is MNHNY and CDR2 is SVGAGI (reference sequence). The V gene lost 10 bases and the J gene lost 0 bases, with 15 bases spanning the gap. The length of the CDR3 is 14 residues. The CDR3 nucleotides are TGTGCCACCTTTATGACACGCATGAACACTGAAGCTTTCTTT. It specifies CATFMTRMNTEAFF.

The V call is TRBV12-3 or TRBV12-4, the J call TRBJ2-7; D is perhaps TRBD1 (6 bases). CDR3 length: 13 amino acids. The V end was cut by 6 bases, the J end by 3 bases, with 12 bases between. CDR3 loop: CASRTSGHYEQYF. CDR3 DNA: TGTGCCAGCAGAACCTCGGGACACTACGAGCAGTACTTC.

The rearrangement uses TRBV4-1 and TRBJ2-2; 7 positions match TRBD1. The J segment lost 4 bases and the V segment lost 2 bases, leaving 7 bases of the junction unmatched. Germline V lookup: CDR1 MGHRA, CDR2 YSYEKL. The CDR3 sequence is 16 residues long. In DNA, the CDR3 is TGCGCCAGCAGCCAACCACCGGGACAGATCACCGGGGAGCTGTTTTTT. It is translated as CASSQPPGQITGELFF.

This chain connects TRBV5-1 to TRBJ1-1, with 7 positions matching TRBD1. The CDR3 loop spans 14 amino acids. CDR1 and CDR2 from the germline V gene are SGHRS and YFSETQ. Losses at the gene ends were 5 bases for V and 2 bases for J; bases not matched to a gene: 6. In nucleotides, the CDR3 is TGCGCCAGCAGTTCGGACAGGCTCAACACTGAAGCTTTCTTT. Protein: CASSSDRLNTEAFF.

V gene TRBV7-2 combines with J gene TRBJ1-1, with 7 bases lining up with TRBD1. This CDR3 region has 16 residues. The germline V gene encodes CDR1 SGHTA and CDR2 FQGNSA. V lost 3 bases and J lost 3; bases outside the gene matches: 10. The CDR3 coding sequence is TGTGCCAGCAGCTTTAATCACAGGGGTAGAGACACTGAAGCTTTCTTT. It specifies CASSFNHRGRDTEAFF.

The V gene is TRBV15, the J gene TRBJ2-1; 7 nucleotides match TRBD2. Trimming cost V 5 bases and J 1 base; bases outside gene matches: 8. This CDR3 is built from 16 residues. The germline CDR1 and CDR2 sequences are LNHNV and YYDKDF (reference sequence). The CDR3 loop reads CATSHHGGRSYNEQFF. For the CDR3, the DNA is TGTGCCACCAGCCATCACGGGGGGAGGTCCTACAATGAGCAGTTCTTC.

This CDR3 reads CASSGTSGGSNTQYF. CDR3 DNA sequence: TGTGCCAGCAGCGGGACTAGCGGGGGCTCAAATACGCAGTATTTT. This chain links TRBV2 with TRBJ2-3; 14 positions match TRBD2. V lost 6 bases to trimming and J lost 7 bases; unmatched junction nucleotides: 6. This CDR3 is 15 amino acids long. The germline CDR1 and CDR2 sequences are SNHLY and FYNNEI. The full variable domain, rest sourced from reference TRBV2 and TRBJ2-3, is EPEVTQTPSHQVTQMGQEVILRCVPISNHLYFYWYRQILGQKVEFLVSFYNNEISEKSEIFDDQFSVERPDGSNFTLKIRSTKLEDSAMYFCASSGTSGGSNTQYFGPGTRLTVL.